One and the same sample provided the 15 T cell receptor beta chains below, sequenced in a study of T cells after yellow fever vaccination. In TCRdb, the 5' RACE reads were re-called with MiXCR into one record per CDR3 protein. The sample lists 65,000 to 70,000 distinct CDR3 sequences; under 6.5% were seen once. Sequenced material: CD4+ T cells sorted from PBMCs, taken approximately 16 days after the first yellow fever vaccination. The receptor source for this set is a man younger than 30 who received the YFV17D yellow fever vaccine.

This clonotype was seen repeatedly, ten times or more. This sequence joins TRBV12-3 or TRBV12-4 and TRBJ2-5; a weak D match, TRBD1 (5 bases). The length of the CDR3 is 14 residues. Trimming shortened V by 5 bases and J by 1 base, and 11 bases separated the two germline ends. CDR3 coding DNA: TGTGCCAGCAGTCCTGACAGTCTCCAAGAGACCCAGTACTTC. It yields the protein CASSPDSLQETQYF.

The table lists this clonotype with many counts. The V call is TRBV6-5, the J call TRBJ2-3; D ambiguous. Trimming took 9 bases from V and 13 from J, leaving 20 bases between them. The CDR3 is 12 residues long. Germline V gene sequence: CDR1 MNHEY, CDR2 SVGAGI. The DNA for the CDR3 is TGTGCCAGTCGGTACCCCCACAGCCATAAGTATTTT. Residues: CASRYPHSHKYF.

This clonotype was recorded many times. This sequence joins TRBV5-4 and TRBJ1-4, with 7 bases identical to TRBD1. Germline trimming cut 4 bases from V and 5 bases from J; bases unmatched to any gene: 11. CDR1 and CDR2 from the germline V gene are SGHNT and YYREEE (reference sequence). CDR3 size: 16 residues. The CDR3 sequence: CASSATGTAQNEKLFF. The CDR3 DNA reads as TGTGCCAGCAGCGCTACCGGGACAGCTCAAAATGAAAAACTGTTTTTT.

Points on this clonotype: Since a much larger clone is just one base distant, this may be a read error. The chain couples TRBV27 to TRBJ2-7; 8 bases line up with TRBD1. The V gene's germline CDR1 is MNHEY and CDR2 SMNVEV (reference sequence). CDR3 length equals 16 residues. V shed 8 bases and J 2 bases; nucleotides not matched to a gene: 14. The CDR3 sequence: CASGRFDRGLPYEQYF. As DNA, the CDR3 is TGTGCCAGCGGGCGATTCGACAGGGGATTACCCTACGAGCAGTACTTC.

The sample holds many counts of this clonotype. The J gene is TRBJ1-6, the V gene TRBV6-1, with TRBD1 as a possible D gene (6 bases). The germline CDR1 and CDR2 sequences are MNHNS and SASEGT. The V end lost 5 bases, the J end lost 10 bases, and 18 bases lay between the germline ends. The CDR3 is 15 residues long. The CDR3 sequence: CASSRGGTARSPLHF. CDR3 in DNA: TGTGCCAGCAGTAGGGGGGGTACGGCAAGATCACCCCTCCACTTT.

This clonotype was recorded at least ten times. The chain couples TRBV27 to TRBJ1-1; TRBD1 matches at 7 bases. V lost 6 bases, J lost 3 bases, and 10 bases stayed unmatched. This CDR3 spans 15 amino acids. CDR1 MNHEY and CDR2 SMNVEV come from the germline V gene (reference sequence). The CDR3 here is CASRASDRYDTEAFF. The CDR3 nucleotides read TGTGCCAGCAGGGCTTCGGACAGGTATGACACTGAAGCTTTCTTT.

With regard to this clonotype: This clone may be a read error of a much larger clone one base away. The J gene is TRBJ2-3, the V gene TRBV5-1; 8 positions match TRBD2. This CDR3 has 14 residues. Looked up from germline, CDR1 is SGHRS and CDR2 is YFSETQ. Trimming cost V 2 bases and J 2 bases; bases outside gene matches: 1. The chain's CDR3 is CASSFSGATDTQYF. Written as DNA, the CDR3 is TGCGCCAGCAGCTTTAGCGGGGCCACAGATACGCAGTATTTT.

This clonotype was counted many times. J is TRBJ1-2 and V is TRBV5-4; TRBD1 matches 7 bases. With V trimmed by 0 bases and J by 6 bases, 5 bases remained unmatched. Germline values: CDR1 SGHNT, CDR2 YYREEE (reference sequence). CDR3 length equals 14 residues. The CDR3 loop is CASSLDRGYNGYTF. The CDR3 DNA follows: TGTGCCAGCAGCTTGGACAGGGGTTACAATGGCTACACCTTC.

About this clonotype itself: It may be a read error: a sequence one base away is much more abundant. The V and J genes are TRBV5-4 and TRBJ2-1; D possibly corresponds to TRBD1 (6 bases). The V gene's germline CDR1 is SGHNT and CDR2 YYREEE (reference sequence). Trimming shortened V by 3 bases and J by 7 bases, and 20 bases separated the two germline ends. This CDR3 has 16 amino acids. The CDR3, as DNA: TGTGCCAGCAGCTCCCGGCATGGGACACGGCAGAATGAGCAGTTCTTC. It translates to CASSSRHGTRQNEQFF.

This clonotype was observed at least ten times. The J gene is TRBJ2-3, the V gene TRBV15, with 8 bases aligning to TRBD2. CDR3 length equals 15 residues. The V and J ends lost 5 bases and 2 bases, in that order; junction bases with no gene match: 6. Germline loops: CDR1 LNHNV, CDR2 YYDKDF (reference sequence). CDR3 DNA sequence: TGTGCCACCAGCCCCACTAGCGGAAACACAGATACGCAGTATTTT. This codes for CATSPTSGNTDTQYF.

This clonotype was detected ten times or more. The chain's CDR3 is CASSLEGQGFTGELFF. The DNA for the CDR3 is TGCGCCAGCAGCTTGGAGGGACAGGGTTTCACCGGGGAGCTGTTTTTT. The gene calls are TRBV5-1 and TRBJ2-2; 9 positions agree with TRBD1. The CDR3 is 16 residues long. Germline loops: CDR1 SGHRS, CDR2 YFSETQ. V shed 0 bases and J 4 bases; nucleotides not matched to a gene: 4.

A few counts support this clonotype. V is TRBV7-2 and J is TRBJ2-1; 9 nucleotides agree with TRBD1. Germline CDR1 reads SGHTA; CDR2 reads FQGNSA. The CDR3 totals 13 residues. Unmatched junction bases numbered 5, after V lost 1 base and J lost 13 bases. The CDR3 protein is CASSLGTGDLQFF. CDR3 bases: TGTGCCAGCAGCTTAGGGACAGGGGATCTCCAGTTCTTC.

This clonotype was recorded at least ten times. This chain connects TRBV20-1 to TRBJ1-2; 9 nucleotides agree with TRBD1. Germline V gene lookup returns CDR1 DFQATT and CDR2 SNEGSKA (reference sequence). This CDR3 is built from 15 residues. Trimming took 6 bases from V and 0 from J; bases not matched to a gene: 8. The CDR3 here is CSADGTGSSNYGYTF. The DNA of the CDR3 is TGCAGTGCGGACGGGACAGGGAGTTCTAACTATGGCTACACCTTC.

This clonotype was seen many times. This chain links TRBV6-1 with TRBJ2-7, with D unclear. The germline V gene encodes CDR1 MNHNS and CDR2 SASEGT. V lost 4 bases, J lost 3 bases, and 7 bases lay in between. This CDR3 is 12 amino acids long. The DNA of the CDR3 is TGTGCCAGCAGTGGAATCCGCTACGAGCAGTACGTC. Translating gives CASSGIRYEQYV.

This clonotype was seen ten or more times. The J gene is TRBJ2-3, the V gene TRBV10-3; the D is unclear. CDR1 is ENHRY and CDR2 is SYGVKD in the germline V gene. Trimming took 6 bases from V and 4 from J, leaving 8 bases between them. This CDR3 is 12 amino acids long. This CDR3 reads CAIRAGSDTQYF. The CDR3 DNA sequence: TGTGCCATCAGGGCCGGCTCAGATACGCAGTATTTT.